What follows are 15 T cell receptor beta chains derived from one specimen sequenced in a study of CD8+ T cells in alopecia areata. CD4+ cells of 4 to 6 patients were further sorted as CD25+CD127-. RNA, once extracted, was reverse transcribed into cDNA for use as the sequencing template. Measured with immunoSEQ multiplex PCR; TCRdb has only the in-frame clones, and not every one. The repertoire has about 8,000 clones, 70% to 85% of them found once; the top ten carry around 2.5%. The sample taken for sequencing was CD4+ Tregs sorted from blood. The receptors were sampled from a human donor with alopecia areata.

The V call is TRBV6-4, the J call TRBJ1-5, with 7 positions matching TRBD1. CDR1 and CDR2 (germline): MRHNA, SNTAGT. CDR3 length equals 15 residues. The V and J ends lost 7 bases and 2 bases, in that order; junction bases with no gene match: 8. The CDR3: CASTRDRAGNQPQHF. The CDR3 DNA reads TGTGCCAGCACCAGAGACAGGGCGGGCAATCAGCCCCAGCATTTT.

V is TRBV7-9 and J is TRBJ2-3; D is possibly TRBD1 or TRBD2 (6 bases each). This CDR3 has 13 residues. The germline CDR1 and CDR2 sequences are SEHNR and FQNEAQ (reference sequence). Trimming took 3 bases from V and 4 from J, leaving 8 bases between them. The CDR3 DNA reads as TGTGCCAGCAGCTTTGGGGGGCCAGATACGCAGTATTTT. Translating gives CASSFGGPDTQYF.

In this sample, this clone turned up a few times. This chain links TRBV19 with TRBJ2-3, with TRBD2 matching 7 bases. V gave up 3 bases and J gave up 0 bases; unmatched junction bases: 3. This CDR3 region has 15 residues. The germline V gene has CDR1 LNHDA and CDR2 SQIVND (reference sequence). The CDR3 sequence: CASSIASGSTDTQYF. DNA of the CDR3: TGTGCCAGTAGTATTGCTAGCGGAAGCACAGATACGCAGTATTTT.

The gene calls are TRBV5-1 and TRBJ1-4; 9 nucleotides line up with TRBD1. Germline V lookup: CDR1 SGHRS, CDR2 YFSETQ. The CDR3 loop spans 14 amino acids. Trimming cost V 7 bases and J 4 bases; bases outside gene matches: 5. CDR3: CASSDRGLNEKLFF. The CDR3 DNA follows: TGCGCCAGCTCGGACAGGGGCCTTAATGAAAAACTGTTTTTT.

This clone was recorded once. The chain has TRBV6-5 and TRBJ2-7; the D gene could be TRBD1 or TRBD2 (6 bases each). With 2 bases removed from V and 9 bases from J, the gap between germline ends came to 11 bases. CDR3 length: 12 amino acids. Germline CDR1 MNHEY, CDR2 SVGAGI. The CDR3 coding sequence is TGTGCCAGCAGTTACAATGGGGGGCTGCAGTACTTC. This codes for CASSYNGGLQYF.

This chain joins TRBV6-5 and TRBJ2-1, with 7 bases fitting TRBD1. CDR3 size: 15 residues. Unmatched junction bases numbered 10, after V lost 6 bases and J lost 5 bases. CDR1 and CDR2 (germline): MNHEY, SVGAGI. CDR3 DNA: TGTGCCAGCAGCCCCCACCGGGACAGCCACAATGAGCAGTTCTTC. Protein sequence: CASSPHRDSHNEQFF.

The chain joins TRBV7-2 to TRBJ2-3; 11 nucleotides line up with TRBD2. The CDR3 has 16 residues. Germline CDR1 reads SGHTA; CDR2 reads FQGNSA. The V gene end was trimmed by 1 base and the J gene end by 3 bases; junction bases not matched to a gene: 3. The CDR3 loop reads CASSLDRTSGTDTQYF. CDR3 DNA: TGTGCCAGCAGCTTAGACCGGACTAGCGGGACAGATACGCAGTATTTT. Together with reference TRBV7-2 and TRBJ2-3, the CDR3 gives the full variable domain: GAGVSQSPSNKVTEKGKDVELRCDPISGHTALYWYRQSLGQGLEFLIYFQGNSAPDKSGLPSDRFSAERTGGSVSTLTIQRTQQEDSAVYLCASSLDRTSGTDTQYFGPGTRLTVL.

The V and J genes are TRBV7-8 and TRBJ2-5; TRBD2 is a possible D gene (7 bases). This CDR3 has 17 residues. Germline V gives CDR1 SGHVS, CDR2 FQNEAQ. V lost 3 bases and J lost 5, with 22 bases in between. The chain's CDR3 is CASSLLRGGYNAETQYF. For the CDR3, the DNA is TGTGCCAGCAGCTTGCTCCGCGGGGGCTATAACGCGGAGACCCAGTACTTC.

V usage is TRBV4-3 and J usage is TRBJ1-5; D is unclear. V was cut by 0 bases and J by 0 bases, with 9 bases left in between. The CDR3 is 16 residues long. Germline CDR1 is LGHNA and CDR2 is YSLEER. The CDR3: CASSQDWVDSNQPQHF. In DNA, the CDR3 is TGCGCCAGCAGCCAAGATTGGGTCGATAGCAATCAGCCCCAGCATTTT.

V usage is TRBV28 and J usage is TRBJ1-2, with D perhaps matching TRBD1 (6 bases). This CDR3 region has 13 residues. Germline assignment: CDR1 MDHEN and CDR2 SYDVKM. Trimming left V 6 bases short and J 4 bases short, with 12 bases between. The CDR3 DNA sequence: TGTGCCAGCAGCGACAGGCTATCCTATGGCTACACCTTC. Its protein is CASSDRLSYGYTF.

The gene calls are TRBV5-1 and TRBJ1-1; perhaps TRBD1 as D (5 bases). From germline, CDR1 is SGHRS and CDR2 YFSETQ. The CDR3 is made up of 17 amino acids. V was clipped by 0 bases and J by 11 bases, with 26 bases between them. This CDR3 is CASSLALTGATKNGAFF. Written as DNA, the CDR3 is TGCGCCAGCAGCTTGGCCTTGACCGGGGCTACTAAAAACGGGGCTTTCTTT.

V and J are TRBV18 and TRBJ2-3; 9 nucleotides line up with TRBD1. V shed 4 bases, J shed 11 bases, and the junction held 10 bases outside the gene matches. Germline V gene lookup returns CDR1 KGHSH and CDR2 LQKENI. This CDR3 has 14 amino acids. The CDR3 region has the DNA TGTGCCAGCTCACTGTCCCGGGACAGGGTCGGGCAGTATTTT. Translation gives CASSLSRDRVGQYF.

V is TRBV7-2 and J is TRBJ2-4, with 8 bases identical to TRBD2. V shed 3 bases and J 5 bases; nucleotides not matched to a gene: 6. The CDR3 runs to 15 residues. Looked up from germline, CDR1 is SGHTA and CDR2 is FQGNSA. Written as DNA, the CDR3 is TGTGCCAGCAGCTTTATCGGGGGGGTTGAAAACATTCAGTACTTC. It encodes CASSFIGGVENIQYF. Combining the CDR3 with reference TRBV7-2 and TRBJ2-4 gives the whole variable domain GAGVSQSPSNKVTEKGKDVELRCDPISGHTALYWYRQSLGQGLEFLIYFQGNSAPDKSGLPSDRFSAERTGGSVSTLTIQRTQQEDSAVYLCASSFIGGVENIQYFGAGTRLSVL.

The sample holds a few counts of this clone. V gene TRBV5-1 combines with J gene TRBJ2-7, with a weak D call TRBD1 (6 bases). The germline gives CDR1 SGHRS, CDR2 YFSETQ. V lost 4 bases and J 2 bases, leaving 16 bases between the germline ends. This CDR3 region has 15 residues. CDR3 sequence reads: CASSPDRRRAYEQYF. The CDR3 coding sequence is TGCGCCAGCAGCCCGGACAGACGACGAGCCTACGAGCAGTACTTC. Full variable domain (rest looked up from reference TRBV5-1 and TRBJ2-7): KAGVTQTPRYLIKTRGQQVTLSCSPISGHRSVSWYQQTPGQGLQFLFEYFSETQRNKGNFPGRFSGRQFSNSRSEMNVSTLELGDSALYLCASSPDRRRAYEQYFGPGTRLTVT.

The genes are TRBV10-2 and TRBJ2-3; a weak D match, TRBD2 (5 bases). V lost 0 bases and J 0 bases, leaving 10 bases between the germline ends. In germline, CDR1 is WSHSY, CDR2 SAAADI. The CDR3 contains 16 residues. CDR3 residues: CASSESAGVSTDTQYF. The CDR3 coding sequence is TGCGCCAGCAGTGAGTCAGCCGGGGTTAGCACAGATACGCAGTATTTT.